What follows are 29 T cell receptor beta chains derived from one specimen sequenced in a study of cytomegalovirus exposure and HLA in healthy donors. PCR employed 60 Vbeta and 13 Jbeta primers. Clones were sequenced by immunoSEQ multiplex PCR, and TCRdb holds only the in-frame ones, with some missing. The sample holds about 130,000 clones, roughly 73% seen once. Source material: PBMCs. The receptors here all came from a male donor in good health and CMV-seronegative.

This clone came up once. The chain joins TRBV5-5 to TRBJ1-3; a possible D gene is TRBD1 (5 bases). There are 14 residues in the CDR3. Looked up from germline, CDR1 is SGHKS and CDR2 is YYEKEE (reference sequence). V shed 5 bases and J shed 0 bases, with 9 bases lying between them. Here the CDR3 DNA reads TGTGCCAGCAGTTTTGACAGCTCTGGAAACACCATATATTTT. This gives the protein CASSFDSSGNTIYF.

The chain couples TRBV5-4 to TRBJ1-2; 7 bases match TRBD1. The CDR3 is made up of 15 amino acids. Looked up from germline, CDR1 is SGHNT and CDR2 is YYREEE (reference sequence). The trim removed 0 bases at V and 2 bases at J, leaving 4 bases unmatched. The chain's CDR3 is CASSLDPTGNYGYTF. In DNA, the CDR3 is TGTGCCAGCAGCTTGGACCCGACAGGGAACTATGGCTACACCTTC.

V gene TRBV2 combines with J gene TRBJ1-1; TRBD1 matches at 7 bases. The CDR3 is 14 residues long. Germline CDR1 SNHLY, CDR2 FYNNEI. Germline trimming cut 3 bases from V and 5 bases from J; bases unmatched to any gene: 6. Written as DNA, the CDR3 is TGTGCCAGCAGTGATGGCAGGGGGAATACTGAAGCTTTCTTT. Translating gives CASSDGRGNTEAFF.

J is TRBJ1-1 and V is TRBV6-5; no firm D call. The V gene's germline CDR1 is MNHEY and CDR2 SVGAGI. With 0 bases removed from V and 1 base from J, the gap between germline ends came to 9 bases. CDR3 size: 15 residues. CDR3 DNA: TGTGCCAGCAGTTACTCGATTTCCGGGAACACTGAAGCTTTCTTT. This gives the protein CASSYSISGNTEAFF.

V is TRBV7-9 and J is TRBJ1-2, with D unclear. Germline assignment: CDR1 SEHNR and CDR2 FQNEAQ (reference sequence). Trimming removed 7 bases at V and 0 bases at J, with 9 bases between. The CDR3 loop spans 13 amino acids. The CDR3 region is CASNTRTNYGYTF. The CDR3 DNA reads as TGTGCCAGCAACACCAGGACTAACTATGGCTACACCTTC.

V is TRBV5-1 and J is TRBJ1-2; a weak D match, TRBD1 (6 bases). The CDR3 length is 16 residues. The germline gives CDR1 SGHRS, CDR2 YFSETQ. The V gene lost 4 bases and the J gene lost 0 bases, with 16 bases spanning the gap. The CDR3, as DNA: TGCGCCAGCAGCCTTTGGTTAGGGGGTCCTAACTATGGCTACACCTTC. As protein: CASSLWLGGPNYGYTF.

The chain links TRBV5-1 to TRBJ2-5; perhaps TRBD1 as D (5 bases). In germline, CDR1 is SGHRS, CDR2 YFSETQ. CDR3 size: 14 residues. Trimming stripped 0 bases from V and 3 bases from J, with 9 bases between. This CDR3 reads CASSLGRQKETQYF. CDR3 sequence (DNA): TGCGCCAGCAGCTTGGGTCGACAGAAAGAGACCCAGTACTTC.

This chain links TRBV2 with TRBJ2-4; TRBD2 is a possible D gene (6 bases). This CDR3 is 12 amino acids long. Trimming took 6 bases from V and 13 from J, leaving 16 bases between them. In germline, CDR1 is SNHLY, CDR2 FYNNEI. Here the CDR3 reads CASSPTGGRQYF. CDR3 DNA sequence: TGTGCCAGCAGCCCGACCGGGGGTAGGCAGTACTTC.

The rearrangement links TRBV18 to TRBJ1-5; possible D gene TRBD1, 6 bases. Germline-derived CDR1 and CDR2 are KGHSH and LQKENI. The CDR3 is 15 residues long. Trimming shortened V by 4 bases and J by 3 bases, and 13 bases separated the two germline ends. CDR3: CASSQGGQNNQPQHF. DNA for the CDR3: TGTGCCAGCTCACAAGGAGGACAGAACAATCAGCCCCAGCATTTT.

The chain has TRBV6-5 and TRBJ1-2; perhaps TRBD1 as D (6 bases). Trimming left V 6 bases short and J 8 bases short, with 19 bases between. Looked up from germline, CDR1 is MNHEY and CDR2 is SVGAGI. The CDR3 has 14 amino acids. CDR3 region: CASSPSRGGRGYTF. The CDR3 nucleotides read TGTGCCAGCAGCCCCAGTCGAGGGGGTCGAGGCTACACCTTC.

This rearrangement joins TRBV6-5 to TRBJ1-2, with D possibly TRBD1 on 6 matching bases. Per the germline V gene, CDR1 is MNHEY and CDR2 is SVGAGI. This CDR3 contains 16 residues. The V end lost 4 bases, the J end lost 8 bases, and 23 bases lay between the germline ends. The CDR3 region is CASSSFITGFGGGYTF. DNA of the CDR3: TGTGCCAGCAGTTCGTTCATTACAGGGTTCGGGGGGGGCTACACCTTC.

V and J are TRBV7-2 and TRBJ1-6, with TRBD1 as a possible D gene (6 bases). CDR3 length: 16 amino acids. The germline gives CDR1 SGHTA, CDR2 FQGNSA. The V and J ends lost 1 base and 6 bases respectively, with 13 bases between them. The CDR3 coding sequence is TGTGCCAGCAGCTTAGTCGCAGGGGTGCTTAATTCACCCCTCCACTTT. Translation: CASSLVAGVLNSPLHF.

This clone came up once. This chain joins TRBV5-4 and TRBJ1-3; D possibly corresponds to TRBD1 (5 bases). The CDR3 sequence is 15 residues long. CDR1 and CDR2 (germline): SGHNT, YYREEE (reference sequence). Trimming removed 3 bases from V and 2 bases from J, with 12 bases in between. The CDR3 DNA follows: TGTGCCAGCAGCTCGGGGAGGGGCGCTGGAAACACCATATATTTT. Its translation: CASSSGRGAGNTIYF.

The CDR3 coding sequence is TGTGCCAGCAGCGTAGGGGGCAGGGGCCCCTACGAGCAGTACTTC. Amino acid sequence: CASSVGGRGPYEQYF. V and J are TRBV9 and TRBJ2-7; perhaps TRBD1 as D (6 bases). Trimming pared 0 bases from V and 2 bases from J, leaving 12 bases between. In germline, CDR1 is SGDLS, CDR2 YYNGEE. This CDR3 is built from 15 residues.

The J gene is TRBJ2-2, the V gene TRBV6-1, with 8 bases fitting TRBD2. V gave up 8 bases and J gave up 5 bases; unmatched junction bases: 10. There are 15 residues in the CDR3. Germline values: CDR1 MNHNS, CDR2 SASEGT. The CDR3 nucleotides read TGTGCCAGCGAGACCTTAGCGGGGCGGACCGGGGAGCTGTTTTTT. Its protein product is CASETLAGRTGELFF.

CDR3 in amino acids: CASSDGGNQPQHF. The CDR3 coding sequence is TGTGCCAGCAGTGACGGGGGCAATCAGCCCCAGCATTTT. The chain uses TRBV6-6 and TRBJ1-5; D is ambiguous. V shed 5 bases and J shed 2 bases, with 7 bases lying between them. The CDR3 spans 13 residues. Germline loops: CDR1 MNHNY, CDR2 SVGAGI (reference sequence).

V is TRBV15 and J is TRBJ1-2; D possibly corresponds to TRBD1 (5 bases). The V gene lost 0 bases and the J gene lost 5 bases, with 13 bases spanning the gap. The CDR3 sequence is 15 residues long. Germline V gene data show CDR1 as LNHNV and CDR2 as YYDKDF (reference sequence). DNA of the CDR3: TGTGCCACCAGCAGAGATCGGAGGGGTTTATATGGCTACACCTTC. Residues: CATSRDRRGLYGYTF.

This clone was detected only once. This chain links TRBV5-1 with TRBJ1-4; TRBD1 agrees at 9 bases. The V segment lost 4 bases and the J segment 3 bases; nucleotides outside the gene matches: 4. This CDR3 has 15 residues. Germline CDR1 reads SGHRS; CDR2 reads YFSETQ. CDR3 in amino acids: CASSGTGTANEKLFF. CDR3 in DNA: TGCGCCAGCAGCGGGACAGGGACGGCTAATGAAAAACTGTTTTTT.

V gene TRBV7-6 combines with J gene TRBJ2-5, with 7 bases lining up with TRBD1. V lost 5 bases, J lost 0 bases, and 3 bases stayed unmatched. CDR1 and CDR2 (germline): SGHVS, FNYEAQ. CDR3 length equals 14 residues. CDR3 DNA sequence: TGTGCCAGCAGCAAGGGACAGAACCAAGAGACCCAGTACTTC. It specifies CASSKGQNQETQYF.

The rearrangement uses TRBV11-3 and TRBJ1-1; unclear D gene. Germline lookup yields CDR1 SGHNT and CDR2 YENEEA. V lost 1 base, J lost 1 base, and 7 bases lay in between. CDR3 length: 14 residues. Here the CDR3 DNA reads TGTGCCAGCAGCTTAGCGGGGTCGAACACTGAAGCTTTCTTT. Translated: CASSLAGSNTEAFF. Filled out from reference TRBV11-3 and TRBJ1-1, the complete variable domain reads EAGVVQSPRYKIIEKKQPVAFWCNPISGHNTLYWYLQNLGQGPELLIRYENEEAVDDSQLPKDRFSAERLKGVDSTLKIQPAELGDSAVYLCASSLAGSNTEAFFGQGTRLTVV.

This clone is a singleton in its sample. The CDR3: CAWSHSPSYEQYF. For the CDR3, the DNA is TGTGCCTGGAGCCATTCCCCCTCCTACGAGCAGTACTTC. The gene calls are TRBV30 and TRBJ2-7; no clear D. Looked up from germline, CDR1 is GTSNPN and CDR2 is SVGIG (reference sequence). Between the trimmed V and J ends, which lost 3 bases and 0 bases, there was a span of 9 bases. The CDR3 covers 13 residues.

The chain uses TRBV13 and TRBJ2-5, with a possible D match to TRBD2 (5 bases). The CDR3 has 13 amino acids. Germline V lookup: CDR1 PRHDT, CDR2 FYEKMQ (reference sequence). V dropped 2 bases and J dropped 5 bases, with 9 bases sitting between them. The CDR3 is CASSLKLDETQYF. The CDR3 nucleotides are TGTGCCAGCAGCTTAAAACTAGATGAGACCCAGTACTTC.

This clone has a handful of counts. The chain joins TRBV7-6 to TRBJ1-1; no firm D call. Germline V lookup: CDR1 SGHVS, CDR2 FNYEAQ. The CDR3 is 13 amino acids. Trimming pared 5 bases from V and 1 base from J, leaving 8 bases between. The CDR3 DNA sequence: TGTGCCAGCAGCAACCGACAGAACACTGAAGCTTTCTTT. Protein sequence: CASSNRQNTEAFF.

The chain combines TRBV2 with TRBJ1-5; 9 bases fit TRBD1. The V segment lost 6 bases and the J segment 5 bases; nucleotides outside the gene matches: 5. The CDR3 is made up of 14 amino acids. Germline CDR1 is SNHLY and CDR2 is FYNNEI. The CDR3 is CASRGTGPDQPQHF. The CDR3 DNA is TGTGCCAGCAGAGGGACAGGGCCTGATCAGCCCCAGCATTTT.

The chain is built from TRBV7-6 and TRBJ1-6, with D tentatively TRBD1 (6 bases). The CDR3 consists of 15 residues. Trimming took 4 bases from V and 5 from J, leaving 12 bases between them. Germline CDR1 and CDR2: SGHVS and FNYEAQ. The CDR3: CASSSNTGNNSPLHF. CDR3 coding DNA: TGTGCCAGCAGCTCTAATACAGGGAATAATTCACCCCTCCACTTT.

The CDR3 protein is CASGQGEPQHF. The CDR3 bases are TGTGCCAGCGGGCAAGGCGAGCCCCAGCATTTT. V is TRBV6-5 and J is TRBJ1-5; no definite D call. Germline V lookup: CDR1 MNHEY, CDR2 SVGAGI. CDR3 size: 11 residues. Trimming removed 8 bases from V and 8 bases from J, with 10 bases in between.

The genes are TRBV2 and TRBJ1-2, with no clear D. The length of the CDR3 is 13 residues. Trimming pared 4 bases from V and 4 bases from J, leaving 10 bases between. Germline CDR1 reads SNHLY; CDR2 reads FYNNEI. CDR3 in DNA: TGTGCCAGCAGTGCTAGGCAGCTCTATGGCTACACCTTC. Translation: CASSARQLYGYTF.

This chain links TRBV5-1 with TRBJ2-5; 10 bases agree with TRBD2. The CDR3 has 17 amino acids. With V trimmed by 0 bases and J by 5 bases, 10 bases remained unmatched. The germline gives CDR1 SGHRS, CDR2 YFSETQ. The CDR3 bases are TGCGCCAGCAGCTTGGTGGCCGGAGCGGGGGGGCGGGAGACCCAGTACTTC. Its translation: CASSLVAGAGGRETQYF.

The chain is built from TRBV2 and TRBJ2-5; TRBD1 matches 9 bases. Germline CDR1 and CDR2: SNHLY and FYNNEI. V was pared by 1 base and J by 6 bases, with 6 bases of the junction left unmatched. The CDR3 contains 15 residues. The CDR3 loop is CASSEEAHRGQTQYF. Written as DNA, the CDR3 is TGTGCCAGCAGTGAAGAGGCGCACAGGGGGCAGACCCAGTACTTC. The full variable domain, in which reference TRBV2 and TRBJ2-5 provide the parts outside the CDR3, is EPEVTQTPSHQVTQMGQEVILRCVPISNHLYFYWYRQILGQKVEFLVSFYNNEISEKSEIFDDQFSVERPDGSNFTLKIRSTKLEDSAMYFCASSEEAHRGQTQYFGPGTRLLVL.